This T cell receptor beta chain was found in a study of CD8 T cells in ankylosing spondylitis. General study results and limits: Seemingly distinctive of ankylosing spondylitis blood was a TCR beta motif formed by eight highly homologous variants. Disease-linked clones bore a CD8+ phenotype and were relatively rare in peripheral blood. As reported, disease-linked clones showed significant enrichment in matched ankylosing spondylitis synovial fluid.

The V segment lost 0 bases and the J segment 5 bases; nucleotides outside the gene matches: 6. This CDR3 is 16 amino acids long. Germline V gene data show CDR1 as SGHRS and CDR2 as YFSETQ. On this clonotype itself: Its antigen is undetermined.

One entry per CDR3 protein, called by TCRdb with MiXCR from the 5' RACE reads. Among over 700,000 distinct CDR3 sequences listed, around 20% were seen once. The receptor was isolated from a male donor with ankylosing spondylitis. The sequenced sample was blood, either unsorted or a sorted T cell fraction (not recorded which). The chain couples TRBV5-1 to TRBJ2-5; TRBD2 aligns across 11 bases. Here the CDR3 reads CASSLGTSGPGETQYF. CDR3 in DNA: TGCGCCAGCAGCTTGGGGACTAGCGGGCCAGGGGAGACCCAGTACTTC.